The present T cell receptor beta chain was sequenced within a study of T cell changes during pregnancy in multiple sclerosis. The method was immunoSEQ multiplex PCR; TCRdb's version includes in-frame clones alone and lacks a portion of them. In the table there are more than 30,000 clones, about 90% of which are singletons. In germline, CDR1 is LNHDA, CDR2 SQIVND (reference sequence). The CDR3 extends over 12 amino acids. The trim removed 9 bases at V and 4 bases at J, leaving 4 bases unmatched. The clonotype comes from a female donor with multiple sclerosis, enrolled in a pregnancy study. The specimen was CD4+ T cells from peripheral blood mononuclear cells, collected before pregnancy. The V and J genes are TRBV19 and TRBJ1-2; 8 bases line up with TRBD1. CDR3 protein: CASVTGAYGYTF. Written as DNA, the CDR3 is TGTGCCAGCGTGACAGGGGCCTATGGCTACACCTTC.